These T cell receptor beta chains were read from a single sample in a study of T cell responses to AZD1222 COVID-19 vaccine. The method was immunoSEQ multiplex PCR; TCRdb's version includes in-frame clones alone and lacks a portion of them. The table records 100,000 to 120,000 clones, roughly 89% of them present only once. The sequencing used peripheral blood, collected 28 days after the second AZD1222 dose. The receptors derive from an adult who received the AZD1222 COVID-19 vaccine. CDR3s include the opening cysteine and the closing phenylalanine or tryptophan. A D gene is named only where the DNA matches it firmly.

CDR3aa	CDR3nt	j_gene	v_gene	d_gene
CASKRGWVNEPQHF	TGTGCCAGCAAGAGGGGTTGGGTAAACGAGCCCCAGCATTTT	TRBJ1-5	TRBV19	-
CASSKTGTGGLEAFF	TGTGCCAGCAGCAAAACCGGGACAGGGGGTCTTGAAGCTTTCTTT	TRBJ1-1	TRBV21-1	-
CASSPFGGGREETQYF	TGTGCCAGCAGCCCGTTTGGCGGGGGGAGGGAAGAGACCCAGTACTTC	TRBJ2-5	TRBV7-6	TRBD2
CASSRGVAGALEQFF	TGTGCCAGCAGCCGGGGGGTAGCGGGAGCCCTTGAGCAGTTCTTC	TRBJ2-1	TRBV4-2	TRBD2
CASSLTRLDGGEQFF	TGTGCCAGCAGCTTAACACGGCTAGACGGGGGAGAGCAGTTCTTC	TRBJ2-1	TRBV7-3	-
CASSPTGLAAISSYNEQFF	TGTGCCAGCAGTCCCACGGGACTAGCGGCGATTAGCTCCTACAATGAGCAGTTCTTC	TRBJ2-1	TRBV27	TRBD2
CASSWTENTEAFF	TGTGCCAGCAGCTGGACAGAAAACACTGAAGCTTTCTTT	TRBJ1-1	TRBV7-9	-
CASSRRGGETQYF	TGTGCCAGCAGCCGGCGGGGAGGAGAGACCCAGTACTTC	TRBJ2-5	TRBV9	-
CASSSLPGTGGGGYGYTF	TGTGCCAGCAGTTCCCTTCCCGGGACAGGAGGGGGGGGCTATGGCTACACCTTC	TRBJ1-2	TRBV27	TRBD1
CASSSGGLAGGGSYEQYF	TGTGCCAGCAGCAGTGGAGGCCTAGCGGGAGGAGGGTCCTACGAGCAGTACTTC	TRBJ2-7	TRBV11-2	TRBD2
CASSKGLAGAGEQFF	TGTGCCAGCAGCAAGGGACTAGCGGGAGCCGGTGAGCAGTTCTTC	TRBJ2-1	TRBV14	TRBD2
CASSFSRSEQYF	TGTGCCAGCAGTTTCAGTAGGTCTGAGCAGTACTTC	TRBJ2-7	TRBV28	-
CASSLGRSTGELFF	TGTGCCAGCAGCTTAGGACGAAGCACCGGGGAGCTGTTTTTT	TRBJ2-2	TRBV13	-
CASSSLAGTYNEQFF	TGTGCCAGCTCATCACTAGCGGGAACTTACAATGAGCAGTTCTTC	TRBJ2-1	TRBV18	TRBD2
CASSLGTANQPQHF	TGCGCCAGCAGCCTAGGAACAGCCAATCAGCCCCAGCATTTT	TRBJ1-5	TRBV4-1	-
CASSRGVASYSGANVLTF	TGTGCCAGCAGCCGAGGGGTAGCATCGTACTCTGGGGCCAACGTCCTGACTTTC	TRBJ2-6	TRBV7-8	-
CASSPGTVIYGYTF	TGTGCCAGCAGTCCCGGGACGGTGATCTATGGCTACACCTTC	TRBJ1-2	TRBV28	-
CASSLTGGYNEQFF	TGTGCCAGCAGCTTGACAGGGGGATACAATGAGCAGTTCTTC	TRBJ2-1	TRBV5-6	TRBD1
CASSPDRTRKGAFF	TGTGCCAGCAGTCCGGACAGAACCCGGAAGGGAGCTTTCTTT	TRBJ1-1	TRBV27	-